This T cell receptor (beta chain) was documented in a study of identifying expanded T cells in peripheral blood. Study-wide results and caveats: Clone count variance between approximately 2-week samples rose with total template count.

As for this clone: Antigen: not known.

Clones were sequenced by immunoSEQ multiplex PCR, and TCRdb holds only the in-frame ones, with some missing. The sample has roughly 75,000 clones, approximately 87% seen once; the top ten hold more than 3%. V was trimmed by 4 bases and J by 4 bases, leaving 6 bases between them. This CDR3 spans 12 amino acids. Germline V gives CDR1 MNHNS, CDR2 SASEGT. The receptor comes from a person aged 18 to 69 in good health. The sample comprised blood. The V call is TRBV6-1, the J call TRBJ2-3, with unresolved D. The CDR3 spells CASSARADTQYF. CDR3 DNA: TGTGCCAGCAGTGCCCGGGCAGATACGCAGTATTTT.